The rows below give T cell receptor beta chains drawn from one sample of a study of CD8 T cells in Susac syndrome. TCRdb called the immunoSEQ multiplex PCR reads again in MiXCR, with one record for every CDR3 protein. Among about 130,000 distinct CDR3 sequences listed, 85% to 95% were seen once. The material sequenced was CD8+ T cells from PBMCs. The source of these receptors is a human donor with multiple sclerosis. Both conserved end residues are part of each CDR3. D genes are given only for firm matches. Only some rows state a clone size, as once, few, many or a class for expanded clones.

clone_size: -
d_call: TRBD1
v_call: TRBV4-1
j_call: TRBJ1-1
cdr3_nt: TGCGCCAGCAGCCAAGAAATAACAGGGGGCACTGAAGCTTTCTTT
cdr3_aa: CASSQEITGGTEAFF

clone_size: -
d_call: -
v_call: TRBV5-1
j_call: TRBJ2-1
cdr3_nt: TGCGCCAGCAGCCCCGATGGGGCTAGCGATGGCAATGAGCAGTTCTTC
cdr3_aa: CASSPDGASDGNEQFF

clone_size: few
d_call: -
v_call: TRBV27
j_call: TRBJ2-1
cdr3_nt: TGTGCCAGCAGCTTATCCTCCTACAATGAGCAGTTCTTC
cdr3_aa: CASSLSSYNEQFF

clone_size: -
d_call: -
v_call: TRBV28
j_call: TRBJ2-1
cdr3_nt: TGTGCCAGCAGTTTTTTGGGAGTTAGGTACAATGAGCAGTTCTTC
cdr3_aa: CASSFLGVRYNEQFF

clone_size: -
d_call: -
v_call: TRBV5-6
j_call: TRBJ1-2
cdr3_nt: TGTGCCAGCAGTGCCGGGACCCTCAACCCCTTCTATGGCTACACCTTC
cdr3_aa: CASSAGTLNPFYGYTF

clone_size: -
d_call: -
v_call: TRBV6-5
j_call: TRBJ2-1
cdr3_nt: TGTGCCAGCAGTGGTAGGGATCGTCCCTACAATGAGCAGTTCTTC
cdr3_aa: CASSGRDRPYNEQFF

clone_size: -
d_call: TRBD2
v_call: TRBV6-1
j_call: TRBJ2-7
cdr3_nt: TGTGCCAGCAGTCCGGGCCTAGCGGGGTTTCGATACGAGCAGTACTTC
cdr3_aa: CASSPGLAGFRYEQYF

clone_size: -
d_call: TRBD2
v_call: TRBV7-9
j_call: TRBJ2-1
cdr3_nt: TGTGCCAGCAGCTTAGGTCCTAGCGGGAGGAGTGAGCAGTTCTTC
cdr3_aa: CASSLGPSGRSEQFF

clone_size: -
d_call: TRBD1
v_call: TRBV12-3/TRBV12-4
j_call: TRBJ2-7
cdr3_nt: TGTGCCAGCAGGGACAGGTACTACGAGCAGTACTTC
cdr3_aa: CASRDRYYEQYF

clone_size: -
d_call: TRBD1
v_call: TRBV27
j_call: TRBJ1-1
cdr3_nt: TGTGCCAGCAGTCCGCCGGACAGGGTCACTGAAGCTTTCTTT
cdr3_aa: CASSPPDRVTEAFF

clone_size: -
d_call: TRBD2
v_call: TRBV7-9
j_call: TRBJ2-7
cdr3_nt: TGTGCCAGCAGCTTAGAAGAGCGGGGGGGATACGAGCAGTACTTC
cdr3_aa: CASSLEERGGYEQYF

clone_size: few
d_call: -
v_call: TRBV24-1
j_call: TRBJ1-1
cdr3_nt: TGTGCCACCAGTGTTGGAGGGGGTGGCGGCACTGAAGCTTTCTTT
cdr3_aa: CATSVGGGGGTEAFF

clone_size: -
d_call: -
v_call: TRBV4-1
j_call: TRBJ2-5
cdr3_nt: TGCGCCAGCAGCCGCCCGGGGTTCCGAGAGACCCAGTACTTC
cdr3_aa: CASSRPGFRETQYF

clone_size: -
d_call: TRBD1
v_call: TRBV30
j_call: TRBJ2-7
cdr3_nt: TGTGCCTGGAGTGAGGGGACAGGGGGGTACGAGCAGTACTTC
cdr3_aa: CAWSEGTGGYEQYF

clone_size: -
d_call: -
v_call: TRBV19
j_call: TRBJ1-4
cdr3_nt: TGTGCCAGTAGCCATGACAGTTCAACTAATGAAAAACTGTTTTTT
cdr3_aa: CASSHDSSTNEKLFF

clone_size: once
d_call: TRBD2
v_call: TRBV5-1
j_call: TRBJ2-3
cdr3_nt: TGCGCCAGCAGCTTGTCTAGCGGGAGGGCCACAGATACGCAGTATTTT
cdr3_aa: CASSLSSGRATDTQYF

clone_size: -
d_call: TRBD1
v_call: TRBV19
j_call: TRBJ1-5
cdr3_nt: TGTGCCAGTAGTGGGGGACAGGGGAAGCGTCAGCCCCAGCATTTT
cdr3_aa: CASSGGQGKRQPQHF